Presented here are 8 T cell receptor beta chains from one specimen sequenced in a study of shared clonotypes between healthy human individuals. Clones were read by immunoSEQ multiplex PCR, and TCRdb kept only the in-frame ones, dropping some. This sample carries over 750,000 clones, 96% of them seen once, and the ten largest clones take under 0.3%. Naive CD8 populations comprised CD45RO-negative cells positively selected for CCR7, excluding terminally differentiated effector memory CD45RA+ cells. Sequenced material: naive CD8+ T cells sorted from blood. The receptors shown here come from a man younger than 45 in good health.

The CDR3 nucleotides read TGTGCCAGTAGTATGGACGCGGGAGGGCCTATATTTAACAATGAGCAGTTCTTC. Amino acids: CASSMDAGGPIFNNEQFF. The rearrangement links TRBV19 to TRBJ2-1; 9 bases fit TRBD2. CDR3 length equals 18 residues. Germline loops: CDR1 LNHDA, CDR2 SQIVND (reference sequence). Trimming took 3 bases from V and 5 from J; bases not matched to a gene: 14.

CDR3 bases: TGCGCCAGCAGCCAAGAACGTGGGTACGAGCAGTACTTC. This codes for CASSQERGYEQYF. V gene TRBV4-1 combines with J gene TRBJ2-7; D ambiguous. Trimming pared 0 bases from V and 4 bases from J, leaving 7 bases between. This CDR3 has 13 residues. Germline CDR1 and CDR2: MGHRA and YSYEKL.

The chain combines TRBV27 with TRBJ1-2; D perhaps matches TRBD1 (5 bases). The CDR3 sequence is 13 residues long. V lost 3 bases to trimming and J lost 2 bases, with 7 bases between them. Germline CDR1 reads MNHEY; CDR2 reads SMNVEV (reference sequence). CDR3 in amino acids: CASSFDRNYGYTF. CDR3 nucleotides: TGTGCCAGCAGTTTTGACAGAAACTATGGCTACACCTTC.

The CDR3 sequence: CASSATGGPDEQYF. The DNA of the CDR3 is TGCGCCAGCAGTGCTACGGGAGGGCCGGACGAGCAGTACTTC. This chain joins TRBV10-2 and TRBJ2-7; 8 bases align to TRBD2. The germline CDR1 and CDR2 sequences are WSHSY and SAAADI. The length of the CDR3 is 14 residues. Trimming at V came to 4 bases and at J to 5 bases, leaving 7 bases not matched to a gene.

The rearrangement joins TRBV11-2 to TRBJ2-1; 10 positions agree with TRBD2. In germline, CDR1 is SGHAT, CDR2 FQNNGV. Trimming took 0 bases from V and 5 from J; bases not matched to a gene: 4. The CDR3 covers 16 residues. The DNA for the CDR3 is TGTGCCAGCAGCTTAGAGGCTAGCGGGAGCCACAATGAGCAGTTCTTC. Translating gives CASSLEASGSHNEQFF.

V is TRBV5-4 and J is TRBJ1-4; TRBD1 might be the D (6 bases). The length of the CDR3 is 13 residues. Germline V gene sequence: CDR1 SGHNT, CDR2 YYREEE (reference sequence). The V end lost 5 bases, the J end lost 8 bases, and 13 bases lay between the germline ends. For the CDR3, the DNA is TGTGCCAGCAGTTCAGGGGATCGCGAAAAACTGTTTTTT. Residues: CASSSGDREKLFF.

This chain uses TRBV5-6 with TRBJ2-2, with 9 bases lining up with TRBD2. This CDR3 comprises 17 residues. The V and J ends lost 5 bases and 7 bases, in that order; junction bases with no gene match: 15. Per germline, CDR1 SGHDT and CDR2 YYEEEE. The CDR3 sequence is CASRPRPTAGGIGELFF. The CDR3 nucleotides are TGTGCCAGCAGACCAAGGCCGACAGCGGGAGGAATCGGGGAGCTGTTTTTT.

The V and J genes are TRBV7-8 and TRBJ2-7, with D perhaps matching TRBD1 (6 bases). The germline V gene has CDR1 SGHVS and CDR2 FQNEAQ. V lost 8 bases, J lost 1 base, and 9 bases lay in between. The CDR3 sequence is 12 residues long. The CDR3 bases are TGTGCCAGCGGGACACCATCCTACGAGCAGTACTTC. It translates to CASGTPSYEQYF.